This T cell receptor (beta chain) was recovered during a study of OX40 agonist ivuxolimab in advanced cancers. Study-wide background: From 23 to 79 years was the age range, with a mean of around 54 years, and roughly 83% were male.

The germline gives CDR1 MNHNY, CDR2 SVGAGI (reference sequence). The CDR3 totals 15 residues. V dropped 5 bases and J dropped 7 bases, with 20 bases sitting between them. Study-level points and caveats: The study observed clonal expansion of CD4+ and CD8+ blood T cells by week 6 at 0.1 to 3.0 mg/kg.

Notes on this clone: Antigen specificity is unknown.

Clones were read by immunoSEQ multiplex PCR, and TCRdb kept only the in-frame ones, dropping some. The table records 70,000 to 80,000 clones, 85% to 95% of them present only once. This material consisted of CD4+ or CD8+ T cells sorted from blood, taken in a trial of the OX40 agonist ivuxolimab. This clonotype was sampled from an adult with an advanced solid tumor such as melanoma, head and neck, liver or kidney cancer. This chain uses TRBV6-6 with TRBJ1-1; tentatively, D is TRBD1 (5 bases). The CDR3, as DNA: TGTGCCAGCAGTCCCCCTGGGGCAACTTGGGGTGAAGCTTTCTTT. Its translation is CASSPPGATWGEAFF.